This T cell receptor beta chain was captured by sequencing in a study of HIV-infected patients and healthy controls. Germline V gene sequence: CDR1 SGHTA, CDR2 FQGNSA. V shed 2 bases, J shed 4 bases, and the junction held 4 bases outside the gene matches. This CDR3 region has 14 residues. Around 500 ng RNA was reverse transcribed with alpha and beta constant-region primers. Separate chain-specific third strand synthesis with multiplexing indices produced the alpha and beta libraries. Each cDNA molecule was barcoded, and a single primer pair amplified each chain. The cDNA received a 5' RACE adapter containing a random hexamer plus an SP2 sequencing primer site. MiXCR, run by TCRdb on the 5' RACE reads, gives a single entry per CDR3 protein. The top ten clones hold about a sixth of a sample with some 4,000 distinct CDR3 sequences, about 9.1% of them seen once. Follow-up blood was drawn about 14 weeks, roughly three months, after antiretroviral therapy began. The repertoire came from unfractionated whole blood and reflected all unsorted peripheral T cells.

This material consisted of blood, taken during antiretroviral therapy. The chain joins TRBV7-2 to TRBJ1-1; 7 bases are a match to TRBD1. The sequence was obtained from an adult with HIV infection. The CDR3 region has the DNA TGTGCCAGCAGCTTATTCCAGGGGGGCACTGAAGCTTTCTTT. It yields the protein CASSLFQGGTEAFF.